The 32 T cell receptor beta chains in this list originate from one sample, sequenced in a study of neoadjuvant anti-PD-1 for oral cavity cancer. The time point here: after neoadjuvant nivolumab, at surgical resection. Sequenced by immunoSEQ multiplex PCR; TCRdb stores in-frame clones only, minus some. The sample lists under 25,000 clones; 25% to 30% were seen once. The material was tumor tissue, obtained after nivolumab (anti-PD-1) treatment. The receptor source for this set is a person aged 35 to 85 with oral cavity squamous cell carcinoma.

By share, this clone ranks as medium-sized. The J gene is TRBJ2-1, the V gene TRBV7-6, with TRBD2 matching over 7 bases. This CDR3 comprises 16 residues. CDR1 is SGHVS and CDR2 is FNYEAQ in the germline V gene. Trimming at V came to 1 base and at J to 1 base, leaving 4 bases not matched to a gene. DNA of the CDR3: TGTGCCAGCAGCTTAGGGGCTAGCGGATCCTACAATGAGCAGTTCTTC. It codes for CASSLGASGSYNEQFF. Based on the CDR3 plus reference TRBV7-6 and TRBJ2-1, the full variable domain is GAGVSQSPRYKVTKRGQDVALRCDPISGHVSLYWYRQALGQGPEFLTYFNYEAQQDKSGLPNDRFSAERPEGSISTLTIQRTEQRDSAMYRCASSLGASGSYNEQFFGPGTRLTVL.

This clone was detected a few times. This rearrangement joins TRBV5-1 to TRBJ2-3; 8 positions agree with TRBD2. The CDR3 length is 16 residues. Trimming removed 0 bases from V and 4 bases from J; junction bases left unmatched: 7. Germline-derived CDR1 and CDR2 are SGHRS and YFSETQ. In DNA, the CDR3 is TGCGCCAGCAGCTTGGGGGCCAGCGGGGGCTCAGATACGCAGTATTTT. Its protein product is CASSLGASGGSDTQYF. The full variable domain, its missing parts supplied by reference TRBV5-1 and TRBJ2-3, is KAGVTQTPRYLIKTRGQQVTLSCSPISGHRSVSWYQQTPGQGLQFLFEYFSETQRNKGNFPGRFSGRQFSNSRSEMNVSTLELGDSALYLCASSLGASGGSDTQYFGPGTRLTVL.

This rearrangement joins TRBV10-3 to TRBJ2-3, with 8 nucleotides matching TRBD1. The length of the CDR3 is 15 residues. Germline CDR1 ENHRY, CDR2 SYGVKD. With V trimmed by 5 bases and J by 2 bases, 6 bases remained unmatched. CDR3 region: CAISYSGGDTDTQYF. The CDR3 DNA follows: TGTGCCATCAGTTACTCAGGGGGCGACACAGATACGCAGTATTTT.

The chain joins TRBV19 to TRBJ2-7; 7 nucleotides agree with TRBD2. This CDR3 has 14 residues. J gave up 1 base and V 1 base, and 1 base lay outside the gene matches. Germline-derived CDR1 and CDR2 are LNHDA and SQIVND (reference sequence). Here the CDR3 DNA reads TGTGCCAGTAGTATAGCAGCGGGGTCCTACGAGCAGTACTTC. This encodes CASSIAAGSYEQYF.

This clone has just a few counts. The CDR3 sequence is CAHGDRGQAGGYTF. The CDR3 DNA reads as TGTGCCCACGGGGACAGGGGACAGGCAGGCGGCTACACCTTC. The chain uses TRBV30 and TRBJ1-2, with 10 nucleotides matching TRBD1. Germline V gene data show CDR1 as GTSNPN and CDR2 as SVGIG (reference sequence). The CDR3 is 14 amino acids. Losses at the gene ends were 8 bases for V and 8 bases for J; bases not matched to a gene: 14.

J is TRBJ2-5 and V is TRBV5-1, with D perhaps matching TRBD1 or TRBD2 (5 bases each). CDR3 length equals 14 residues. The germline CDR1 and CDR2 sequences are SGHRS and YFSETQ. V was clipped by 4 bases and J by 1 base, with 11 bases between them. CDR3 region: CASSPSGPQETQYF. The CDR3 coding sequence is TGCGCCAGCAGCCCCTCGGGACCCCAAGAGACCCAGTACTTC.

The V gene is TRBV4-1, the J gene TRBJ2-7; 8 bases are a match to TRBD1. This CDR3 contains 15 residues. V trimming: 0 bases; J trimming: 2 bases; junction bases outside the gene matches: 3. In germline, CDR1 is MGHRA, CDR2 YSYEKL. The chain's CDR3 is CASSQERTGPYEQYF. The CDR3 nucleotides are TGCGCCAGCAGCCAAGAGAGGACAGGGCCCTACGAGCAGTACTTC.

V is TRBV9 and J is TRBJ1-1; TRBD1 might be the D (6 bases). CDR3 length: 15 residues. V was pared by 4 bases and J by 2 bases, with 15 bases between. Germline V gives CDR1 SGDLS, CDR2 YYNGEE. DNA for the CDR3: TGTGCCAGCAGCCCGAGGGGGACGGGAAACACTGAAGCTTTCTTT. This translates into CASSPRGTGNTEAFF.

This chain links TRBV6-5 with TRBJ2-7, with D tentatively TRBD1 (6 bases). Germline V CDR1 and CDR2: MNHEY, SVGAGI. V lost 7 bases and J lost 5, with 21 bases in between. The CDR3 extends over 15 amino acids. As DNA, the CDR3 is TGTGCCAGCACCAAGCAAGGGGGTTTGCCCCACGAGCAGTACTTC. Amino acid sequence: CASTKQGGLPHEQYF.

The chain employs TRBV19 and TRBJ2-5; D not certain. V was pared by 8 bases and J by 0 bases, with 16 bases between. CDR1 LNHDA and CDR2 SQIVND come from the germline V gene (reference sequence). This CDR3 comprises 15 residues. The chain's CDR3 is CASHIGPPYQETQYF. DNA for the CDR3: TGTGCCAGTCACATCGGGCCCCCGTACCAAGAGACCCAGTACTTC.

This chain connects TRBV6-6 to TRBJ2-7, with D perhaps matching TRBD1 or TRBD2 (5 bases each). The CDR3 spans 15 residues. The germline V gene has CDR1 MNHNY and CDR2 SVGAGI (reference sequence). V was cut by 6 bases and J by 5 bases, with 20 bases left in between. CDR3 bases: TGTGCCAGCAGCCCGGTTGGGTCGGGGCGCGACGAGCAGTACTTC. Translation gives CASSPVGSGRDEQYF.

The V and J genes are TRBV6-1 and TRBJ1-1; D not certain. This CDR3 comprises 13 residues. V shed 4 bases and J shed 3 bases, with 9 bases lying between them. Germline V lookup: CDR1 MNHNS, CDR2 SASEGT. The chain's CDR3 is CASSVVVDTEAFF. The CDR3 DNA reads as TGTGCCAGCAGTGTCGTGGTCGACACTGAAGCTTTCTTT.

The V and J genes are TRBV21-1 and TRBJ1-4; the table names TRBD1, a call not compared with the DNA. TRBV21-1 is a listed pseudogene. CDR3 size: 18 residues. The CDR3 bases are TGTGCCAGCAGCAAAGGCGGTCGGCAGGGAAAGGCTAATGAAAAACTGTTTTTT. Amino acids: CASSKGGRQGKANEKLFF.

This clone was seen a handful of times. The chain joins TRBV9 to TRBJ1-1; D not resolved. V lost 2 bases to trimming and J lost 2 bases, with 7 bases between them. CDR3 size: 13 residues. Germline V gene lookup returns CDR1 SGDLS and CDR2 YYNGEE. The CDR3 reads CASSVDGNTEAFF. CDR3 DNA sequence: TGTGCCAGCAGCGTGGACGGAAACACTGAAGCTTTCTTT. The full variable domain, rest sourced from reference TRBV9 and TRBJ1-1, is DSGVTQTPKHLITATGQRVTLRCSPRSGDLSVYWYQQSLDQGLQFLIQYYNGEERAKGNILERFSAQQFPDLHSELNLSSLELGDSALYFCASSVDGNTEAFFGQGTRLTVV.

The chain couples TRBV2 to TRBJ2-6; no clear D. This CDR3 contains 13 residues. V shed 7 bases and J shed 5 bases, with 9 bases lying between them. Germline V gene sequence: CDR1 SNHLY, CDR2 FYNNEI. The CDR3 DNA reads TGTGCCAGCACGGCATTCTGGGCCAACGTCCTGACTTTC. This translates into CASTAFWANVLTF.

Comments on this clone: The sample holds other DNA sequences that translate to the same CDR3. V and J are TRBV5-5 and TRBJ2-7; D remains unclear. Trimming stripped 2 bases from V and 4 bases from J, with 7 bases between. The CDR3 totals 12 residues. Germline-derived CDR1 and CDR2 are SGHKS and YYEKEE (reference sequence). The CDR3 DNA reads as TGTGCCAGCAGCTTAGACGGATACGAGCAGTACTTC. Amino acid sequence: CASSLDGYEQYF.

The gene calls are TRBV9 and TRBJ1-3, with D possibly TRBD1 on 5 matching bases. The V and J ends lost 0 bases and 8 bases respectively, with 15 bases between them. The CDR3 contains 15 residues. Germline V lookup: CDR1 SGDLS, CDR2 YYNGEE. Written as DNA, the CDR3 is TGTGCCAGCAGCGTAGATCAGGGCCTGTCGCACACCATATATTTT. Its translation: CASSVDQGLSHTIYF.

V gene TRBV4-2 combines with J gene TRBJ2-3, with TRBD2 as a possible D gene (5 bases). Germline-derived CDR1 and CDR2 are LGHNA and YNFKEQ. V was clipped by 1 base and J by 4 bases, with 12 bases between them. The CDR3 runs to 15 residues. In DNA, the CDR3 is TGTGCCAGCAGCCAAGGGAGCGGCGATGCAGATACGCAGTATTTT. Translated: CASSQGSGDADTQYF.

The chain couples TRBV5-1 to TRBJ1-2, with D tentatively TRBD1 (5 bases). V was clipped by 4 bases and J by 5 bases, with 12 bases between them. CDR3 length: 13 amino acids. Germline V lookup: CDR1 SGHRS, CDR2 YFSETQ. CDR3 nucleotides: TGCGCCAGCAGCGGGGTGGGGGAGTATGGCTACACCTTC. This gives the protein CASSGVGEYGYTF.

This clone has only a few counts. The CDR3 DNA reads TGTGCCAGCGCTGTACCCGGGGACTACGAGCAGTACTTC. As protein: CASAVPGDYEQYF. The J gene is TRBJ2-7, the V gene TRBV11-2; the D gene is possibly TRBD2 (5 bases). V shed 8 bases and J shed 3 bases, with 14 bases lying between them. The germline V gene has CDR1 SGHAT and CDR2 FQNNGV. This CDR3 comprises 13 residues. The full variable domain, with the rest looked up from reference TRBV11-2 and TRBJ2-7, is EAGVAQSPRYKIIEKRQSVAFWCNPISGHATLYWYQQILGQGPKLLIQFQNNGVVDDSQLPKDRFSAERLKGVDSTLKIQPAKLEDSAVYLCASAVPGDYEQYFGPGTRLTVT.

The chain employs TRBV6-6 and TRBJ1-2; weak D call: TRBD1 (5 bases). The germline V gene has CDR1 MNHNY and CDR2 SVGAGI (reference sequence). CDR3 length: 15 amino acids. Trimming left V 8 bases short and J 5 bases short, with 21 bases between. The DNA of the CDR3 is TGTGCCAGCCAAACTTCCCGCGGGGCCCCTTATGGCTACACCTTC. Amino acid sequence: CASQTSRGAPYGYTF.

The chain recombines TRBV5-1 with TRBJ2-3; D gene ambiguous. The length of the CDR3 is 14 residues. Germline CDR1 reads SGHRS; CDR2 reads YFSETQ. V lost 5 bases, J lost 1 base, and 11 bases lay in between. The CDR3 DNA follows: TGCGCCAGCAGTAAATCCAGCGGCACAGATACGCAGTATTTT. Protein sequence: CASSKSSGTDTQYF.

The chain uses TRBV5-1 and TRBJ2-1; TRBD1 matches at 11 bases. Germline-derived CDR1 and CDR2 are SGHRS and YFSETQ. This CDR3 is built from 15 residues. The junction had 9 bases not matched to a gene; V was cut back by 6 bases and J by 7 bases. The CDR3 region has the DNA TGCGCCAGCACCCCCCGGGACAGGGGGGTGAATGAGCAGTTCTTC. Its translation: CASTPRDRGVNEQFF.

The chain couples TRBV19 to TRBJ1-1, with 8 bases lining up with TRBD1. V trimming: 5 bases; J trimming: 3 bases; junction bases outside the gene matches: 5. Germline-derived CDR1 and CDR2 are LNHDA and SQIVND (reference sequence). This CDR3 is 14 amino acids long. The CDR3 spells CASSFQGADTEAFF. The DNA for the CDR3 is TGTGCCAGTAGTTTCCAGGGGGCGGACACTGAAGCTTTCTTT.

This clone turned up a few times. V usage is TRBV7-3 and J usage is TRBJ2-6, with a tentative D call TRBD1 (5 bases). The ends were cut back, 5 bases at V and 0 bases at J, with 11 bases in the middle. From germline, CDR1 is SGHTA and CDR2 FQGTGA. The CDR3 loop spans 16 amino acids. As DNA, the CDR3 is TGTGCCAGCAGCCCACAGGTTACCTCTGGGGCCAACGTCCTGACTTTC. Its protein product is CASSPQVTSGANVLTF.

This clone was counted a few times. The chain carries TRBV30 and TRBJ2-1; weak D call: TRBD2 (7 bases). The CDR3 spans 15 residues. Trimming stripped 5 bases from V and 3 bases from J, with 17 bases between. Germline loops: CDR1 GTSNPN, CDR2 SVGIG (reference sequence). The CDR3 DNA reads TGTGCCTGGGGGGGGGCCACGGCCTTCTACAATGAGCAGTTCTTC. It translates to CAWGGATAFYNEQFF. Supplemented by reference TRBV30 and TRBJ2-1, the full variable domain reads SQTIHQWPATLVQPVGSPLSLECTVEGTSNPNLYWYRQAAGRGLQLLFYSVGIGQISSEVPQNLSASRPQDRQFILSSKKLLLSDSGFYLCAWGGATAFYNEQFFGPGTRLTVL.

The chain employs TRBV12-5 and TRBJ1-5; TRBD1 matches at 10 bases. Germline CDR1 reads LGHNT; CDR2 reads FRNRAP. Trimming at V came to 1 base and at J to 11 bases, leaving 23 bases not matched to a gene. CDR3 length: 20 residues. The CDR3 region has the DNA TGTGCTAGTGGTTTGGCCCTCGGACAGGGGGGCGATGCGGGGGGTTTGGCCCAGCATTTT. This encodes CASGLALGQGGDAGGLAQHF.

This clone was found a few times. The chain has TRBV6-5 and TRBJ2-3; 8 bases agree with TRBD2. Trimming at V came to 0 bases and at J to 2 bases, leaving 4 bases not matched to a gene. CDR1 and CDR2 (germline): MNHEY, SVGAGI. The CDR3 length is 16 residues. Here the CDR3 DNA reads TGTGCCAGCAGTTACTCGAGCGGGGGATACACAGATACGCAGTATTTT. Its translation is CASSYSSGGYTDTQYF.

The chain employs TRBV11-2 and TRBJ2-7; D is uncertain. Trimming left V 2 bases short and J 4 bases short, with 9 bases between. The CDR3 is 13 residues long. Germline V gives CDR1 SGHAT, CDR2 FQNNGV. This chain's CDR3 is CASSLTPLYEQYF. In nucleotides, the CDR3 is TGTGCCAGCAGCTTAACCCCCCTTTACGAGCAGTACTTC.

This clone was counted a few times. The chain joins TRBV30 to TRBJ1-1; a possible D gene is TRBD1 (5 bases). The CDR3 extends over 13 amino acids. V was trimmed by 0 bases and J by 3 bases, leaving 8 bases between them. Germline V gene data show CDR1 as GTSNPN and CDR2 as SVGIG (reference sequence). The CDR3 region has the DNA TGTGCCTGGAGTGTAGTAGGGGACACTGAAGCTTTCTTT. Protein: CAWSVVGDTEAFF.

The V call is TRBV27, the J call TRBJ2-7; no definite D call. Germline V CDR1 and CDR2: MNHEY, SMNVEV (reference sequence). The CDR3 is 13 amino acids. Trimming took off 6 bases at V and 2 bases at J, with 11 bases between the two ends. The CDR3 DNA sequence: TGTGCCAGCAGCCGGGCCCTGGCCTACGAGCAGTACTTC. Protein sequence: CASSRALAYEQYF.

The V call is TRBV27, the J call TRBJ2-2, with no clear D. This CDR3 contains 14 residues. Germline values: CDR1 MNHEY, CDR2 SMNVEV (reference sequence). The V end lost 3 bases, the J end lost 3 bases, and 8 bases lay between the germline ends. Here the CDR3 reads CASSFDGYTGELFF. CDR3 sequence (DNA): TGTGCCAGCAGTTTCGACGGATACACCGGGGAGCTGTTTTTT.